The next 19 T cell receptor beta chains were all read from a single sample in a study of blood T cell repertoires in COVID-19. Data came from immunoSEQ multiplex PCR; TCRdb stores just in-frame clones and leaves some out. This sample has about 97,000 clones, with approximately 82% found just once. The sequenced sample consisted of peripheral blood. Receptor source: a man aged 55 to 69 with active or convalescent COVID-19.

The CDR3 here is CASREGPGQNEKLFF. The CDR3 bases are TGTGCCAGCAGAGAGGGTCCAGGCCAGAATGAAAAACTGTTTTTT. This sequence joins TRBV6-5 and TRBJ1-4; unclear D gene. This CDR3 is built from 15 residues. V lost 6 bases and J 5 bases, leaving 16 bases between the germline ends. In germline, CDR1 is MNHEY, CDR2 SVGAGI.

This chain connects TRBV6-5 to TRBJ2-1, with 7 bases matching TRBD1. The germline CDR1 and CDR2 sequences are MNHEY and SVGAGI. V was pared by 10 bases and J by 10 bases, with 10 bases of the junction left unmatched. This CDR3 contains 12 residues. CDR3 sequence: CATYSRTGEQFF. The CDR3 DNA sequence: TGTGCCACCTACTCCAGGACAGGAGAGCAGTTCTTC.

The chain uses TRBV15 and TRBJ2-6, with D hard to call. This CDR3 comprises 13 residues. CDR1 and CDR2 (germline): LNHNV, YYDKDF (reference sequence). V was cut by 6 bases and J by 0 bases, with 3 bases left in between. CDR3 bases: TGTGCCACCAGAGCCTCTGGGGCCAACGTCCTGACTTTC. Translated, it gives CATRASGANVLTF.

The V and J genes are TRBV4-2 and TRBJ2-1; 12 bases agree with TRBD2. V was pared by 4 bases and J by 1 base, with 17 bases of the junction left unmatched. CDR1 is LGHNA and CDR2 is YNFKEQ in the germline V gene. The CDR3 has 21 residues. The CDR3 spells CASSLLGGLAGRATSYNEQFF. CDR3 coding DNA: TGTGCCAGCAGCCTTCTAGGGGGACTAGCGGGTCGCGCTACTTCCTACAATGAGCAGTTCTTC.

This clone was seen a single time. The CDR3 spells CASSSEDSYQPQHF. DNA of the CDR3: TGTGCCAGCAGTTCCGAGGACAGCTATCAGCCCCAGCATTTT. This chain links TRBV2 with TRBJ1-5; a possible D gene is TRBD1 (6 bases). In germline, CDR1 is SNHLY, CDR2 FYNNEI. CDR3 size: 14 residues. V lost 5 bases and J lost 5, with 13 bases in between.

The chain uses TRBV18 and TRBJ2-7, with 7 bases matching TRBD2. The length of the CDR3 is 13 residues. V gave up 3 bases and J gave up 5 bases; unmatched junction bases: 4. CDR1 and CDR2 from the germline V gene are KGHSH and LQKENI. The CDR3 spells CASSPLGGNEQYV. CDR3 sequence (DNA): TGTGCCAGCTCACCCCTGGGGGGGAACGAGCAGTACGTC.

The chain employs TRBV9 and TRBJ1-3; TRBD1 matches at 7 bases. The CDR3 contains 14 residues. J was trimmed by 3 bases and V by 0 bases; bases with no gene match: 0. Germline CDR1 reads SGDLS; CDR2 reads YYNGEE. Here the CDR3 reads CASSVDRGGNTIYF. The CDR3 DNA is TGTGCCAGCAGCGTAGACAGGGGTGGAAACACCATATATTTT.

The chain is built from TRBV7-9 and TRBJ1-1, with 8 nucleotides matching TRBD1. J was trimmed by 10 bases and V by 4 bases; bases with no gene match: 8. The CDR3 has 13 amino acids. The V gene's germline CDR1 is SEHNR and CDR2 FQNEAQ (reference sequence). The CDR3 is CASSSQQGEGAFF. In DNA form, the CDR3 reads TGTGCCAGCAGCTCCCAACAGGGGGAGGGAGCTTTCTTT.

This chain uses TRBV19 with TRBJ1-2, with D perhaps matching TRBD1 (5 bases). V was pared by 3 bases and J by 4 bases, with 9 bases between. The V gene's germline CDR1 is LNHDA and CDR2 SQIVND (reference sequence). CDR3 length: 13 residues. In nucleotides, the CDR3 is TGTGCCAGTAGTATGGGGCTGTTCTATGGCTACACCTTC. Protein sequence: CASSMGLFYGYTF.

This clone qualifies as medium-sized. This chain joins TRBV5-1 and TRBJ1-2, with TRBD1 identical over 7 bases. Germline CDR1 SGHRS, CDR2 YFSETQ. V was clipped by 3 bases and J by 6 bases; unmatched bases: 5. This CDR3 has 13 residues. This CDR3 reads CASSSDRRDGYTF. CDR3 bases: TGCGCCAGCAGCTCGGACAGGAGGGATGGCTACACCTTC. The entire variable domain, with the rest obtained from reference TRBV5-1 and TRBJ1-2, is as follows: KAGVTQTPRYLIKTRGQQVTLSCSPISGHRSVSWYQQTPGQGLQFLFEYFSETQRNKGNFPGRFSGRQFSNSRSEMNVSTLELGDSALYLCASSSDRRDGYTFGSGTRLTVV.

The V call is TRBV5-6, the J call TRBJ2-2, with 10 nucleotides matching TRBD2. Germline CDR1 and CDR2: SGHDT and YYEEEE. The CDR3 spans 15 residues. Unmatched junction bases numbered 3, after V lost 2 bases and J lost 5 bases. In DNA, the CDR3 is TGTGCCAGCAGCTTACTAGCGGGATTTACCGGGGAGCTGTTTTTT. It encodes CASSLLAGFTGELFF.

This clone was observed a handful of times. The chain is built from TRBV10-1 and TRBJ2-7, with 7 bases lining up with TRBD1. Losses at the gene ends were 7 bases for V and 0 bases for J; bases not matched to a gene: 9. The CDR3 runs to 15 residues. Per germline, CDR1 WNHNN and CDR2 SYGVQD (reference sequence). The CDR3 protein is CASMTRDRYSYEQYV. CDR3 sequence (DNA): TGCGCCAGCATGACCCGGGACAGATACTCCTACGAGCAGTACGTC.

The chain combines TRBV7-2 with TRBJ1-4, with TRBD1 identical over 9 bases. Germline CDR1 and CDR2: SGHTA and FQGNSA. V shed 5 bases and J 7 bases; nucleotides not matched to a gene: 8. The CDR3 loop spans 15 amino acids. DNA of the CDR3: TGTGCCAGCAGCGGGCAACAGGGGGCTGGTGAAAAACTGTTTTTT. Its protein product is CASSGQQGAGEKLFF. Supplemented by reference TRBV7-2 and TRBJ1-4, the full variable domain reads GAGVSQSPSNKVTEKGKDVELRCDPISGHTALYWYRQSLGQGLEFLIYFQGNSAPDKSGLPSDRFSAERTGGSVSTLTIQRTQQEDSAVYLCASSGQQGAGEKLFFGSGTQLSVL.

This clone was recorded only once. The chain combines TRBV3-1 (or the pseudogene TRBV3-2) with TRBJ2-3, with a weak D call TRBD2 (7 bases). Germline values: CDR1 LGHDT, CDR2 YNNKEL (reference sequence). Trimming removed 3 bases from V and 0 bases from J, with 28 bases in between. CDR3 length: 21 amino acids. The chain's CDR3 is CASSHGGRGGIRGSSTDTQYF. The CDR3 nucleotides read TGTGCCAGCAGCCACGGGGGGCGTGGGGGGATACGCGGGTCTAGCACAGATACGCAGTATTTT.

This sequence joins TRBV5-1 and TRBJ2-3; 11 nucleotides agree with TRBD2. V lost 0 bases to trimming and J lost 4 bases; unmatched junction nucleotides: 10. The CDR3 has 18 amino acids. CDR1 SGHRS and CDR2 YFSETQ come from the germline V gene. CDR3 amino acids: CASSLGALAGEGADTQYF. The CDR3 nucleotides read TGCGCCAGCAGCTTGGGTGCACTAGCGGGAGAAGGGGCAGATACGCAGTATTTT.

The chain has TRBV6-5 and TRBJ2-6, with D uncertain. The CDR3 covers 14 residues. Per germline, CDR1 MNHEY and CDR2 SVGAGI. V lost 6 bases and J lost 4, with 10 bases in between. The CDR3 bases are TGTGCCAGCAGCATGCACGCGGGGGCCAACGTCCTGACTTTC. Translating it yields CASSMHAGANVLTF.

The V call is TRBV6-5, the J call TRBJ1-3; maybe TRBD1 (6 bases). This CDR3 contains 14 residues. V was trimmed by 5 bases and J by 0 bases, leaving 8 bases between them. Germline V gene data show CDR1 as MNHEY and CDR2 as SVGAGI. The CDR3 DNA sequence: TGTGCCAGCAGTACAGGGAGCTCTGGAAACACCATATATTTT. The encoded protein is CASSTGSSGNTIYF.

The chain carries TRBV6-6 and TRBJ2-7; 11 nucleotides line up with TRBD1. The V segment lost 6 bases and the J segment 7 bases; nucleotides outside the gene matches: 5. CDR1 is MNHNY and CDR2 is SVGAGI in the germline V gene (reference sequence). This CDR3 region has 13 residues. The CDR3 region is CASSPGTGGEQYV. Here the CDR3 DNA reads TGTGCCAGCAGCCCCGGGACAGGGGGGGAGCAGTACGTC.

The table lists this clone with a few counts. The chain is built from TRBV9 and TRBJ1-6; D unclear. The CDR3 is 15 residues long. Germline CDR1 SGDLS, CDR2 YYNGEE. Trimming removed 3 bases at V and 0 bases at J, with 7 bases between. CDR3 nucleotide sequence: TGTGCCAGCAGCGCCTCGAGCTCCTATAATTCACCCCTCCACTTT. This translates into CASSASSSYNSPLHF.